This T cell receptor beta chain originates from a study of read filtering for tumor transcriptome and immune sequencing. Study summary: Mean patient age was approximately 66 years, range about 47 to 85; around 17 male, around 15 female.

This clonotype was observed many times. Antigen: not known. Per the germline V gene, CDR1 is MDHEN and CDR2 is SYDVKM. V was pared by 7 bases and J by 4 bases, with 11 bases of the junction left unmatched. CDR3 length equals 18 residues. Whole-study results and caveats: IR-seq and RNA-seq agreed better without single-read clonotypes.

The library was built from 400 ng RNA with molecular barcoded adaptors for alpha/delta and beta/gamma chains. TCRdb processed the reads anew with MiXCR; each CDR3 protein has one entry. The repertoire holds 100,000 to 150,000 distinct CDR3 sequences, with 10% to 15% as singletons. This TCR was recovered from a donor aged 40 or older with multiple myeloma. Sequencing was carried out using a population of CD138-negative cells sorted from bone marrow. The chain uses TRBV28 and TRBJ2-6; 12 positions agree with TRBD2. The CDR3 loop is CASTGLAGKAAGANVLTF. The CDR3 bases are TGTGCCAGCACCGGACTAGCGGGGAAGGCTGCGGGGGCCAACGTCCTGACTTTC.